The 28 T cell receptor beta chains given below trace back to one sample, sequenced in a study of patients and donors after allogeneic stem cell transplantation. MiXCR, applied by TCRdb to the RT-PCR reads, yields one record per CDR3 protein. The table records about a million distinct CDR3 sequences, roughly 18% of them present only once. The sequencing sample was made of blood, either unsorted or a sorted T cell fraction (not recorded which). These receptors were obtained from a human donor who was either an allogeneic HSCT recipient or a stem cell or donor lymphocyte infusion donor (not recorded which). It is not recorded whose cells these are; they may come from a transplant donor.

This clonotype showed up just a few times. The J gene is TRBJ2-1, the V gene TRBV12-3 or TRBV12-4; D not resolved. This CDR3 is built from 12 residues. Trimming cost V 8 bases and J 0 bases, with 5 bases left between them. Here the CDR3 reads CASQSSYNEQFF. The CDR3 region has the DNA TGTGCCAGCCAAAGCTCCTACAATGAGCAGTTCTTC.

This chain connects TRBV5-1 to TRBJ1-2; D is possibly TRBD1 (5 bases). This CDR3 is 14 amino acids long. Germline CDR1 and CDR2: SGHRS and YFSETQ. Between the trimmed V and J ends, which lost 0 bases and 2 bases, there was a span of 8 bases. In DNA, the CDR3 is TGCGCCAGCAGCTTGGAAACAGGCAACTATGGCTACACCTTC. It yields the protein CASSLETGNYGYTF.

The J gene is TRBJ2-3, the V gene TRBV24-1; D call uncertain. Germline V CDR1 and CDR2: KGHDR, SFDVKD. This CDR3 has 13 amino acids. The germline V and J ends were trimmed by 4 bases and 6 bases, with 10 bases remaining between them. The CDR3 bases are TGTGCCACCAGTGAGATTGGCGAGGATACGCAGTATTTT. Protein sequence: CATSEIGEDTQYF.

The V call is TRBV12-5, the J call TRBJ2-3; the D gene is possibly TRBD2 (6 bases). V lost 5 bases and J 5 bases, leaving 14 bases between the germline ends. Germline V lookup: CDR1 LGHNT, CDR2 FRNRAP. The CDR3 has 14 residues. The CDR3 DNA reads as TGTGCTAGTGGTCCCAGTGGGGGGAGAGATACGCAGTATTTT. Amino acids: CASGPSGGRDTQYF.

The chain employs TRBV3-1 and TRBJ2-7, with 7 bases lining up with TRBD2. Germline loops: CDR1 LGHDT, CDR2 YNNKEL (reference sequence). The CDR3 has 14 residues. V was clipped by 0 bases and J by 6 bases; unmatched bases: 5. CDR3 amino acids: CASSQDAGVGEQYF. CDR3 DNA: TGTGCCAGCAGCCAAGATGCGGGAGTGGGCGAGCAGTACTTC.

V is TRBV15 and J is TRBJ2-5; a possible D gene is TRBD2 (5 bases). Germline V lookup: CDR1 LNHNV, CDR2 YYDKDF (reference sequence). The CDR3 runs 16 residues. Trimming shortened V by 7 bases and J by 2 bases, and 20 bases separated the two germline ends. This CDR3 reads CATTPRTEEKQETQYF. CDR3 in DNA: TGTGCCACCACCCCCCGGACGGAGGAAAAACAAGAGACCCAGTACTTC.

V usage is TRBV7-9 and J usage is TRBJ1-1; the D gene is possibly TRBD1 (6 bases). V was shortened by 3 bases and J by 1 base, with 9 bases between the two germline ends. Looked up from germline, CDR1 is SEHNR and CDR2 is FQNEAQ (reference sequence). CDR3 length equals 14 residues. The CDR3 DNA is TGTGCCAGCAGCTTCGACAGGCAGAACACTGAAGCTTTCTTT. It translates to CASSFDRQNTEAFF. Combining the CDR3 with reference TRBV7-9 and TRBJ1-1 gives the whole variable domain DTGVSQNPRHKITKRGQNVTFRCDPISEHNRLYWYRQTLGQGPEFLTYFQNEAQLEKSRLLSDRFSAERPKGSFSTLEIQRTEQGDSAMYLCASSFDRQNTEAFFGQGTRLTVV.

V usage is TRBV18 and J usage is TRBJ2-1; the D gene could be TRBD1 or TRBD2 (5 bases each). Deletions cut 3 bases from V and 7 bases from J, with 16 bases between. Germline assignment: CDR1 KGHSH and CDR2 LQKENI. The length of the CDR3 is 15 residues. CDR3 nucleotide sequence: TGTGCCAGCTCACCCGGGACGGCAGGTTTGAATGAGCAGTTCTTC. Translation: CASSPGTAGLNEQFF. Drawing the rest from reference TRBV18 and TRBJ2-1, the complete variable domain is NAGVMQNPRHLVRRRGQEARLRCSPMKGHSHVYWYRQLPEEGLKFMVYLQKENIIDESGMPKERFSAEFPKEGPSILRIQQVVRGDSAAYFCASSPGTAGLNEQFFGPGTRLTVL.

This clonotype was found many times. CDR3 amino acids: CASSLAPGNGEAFF. The CDR3, as DNA: TGTGCCAGCAGTTTAGCCCCAGGGAATGGTGAAGCTTTCTTT. The chain has TRBV12-3 or TRBV12-4 and TRBJ1-1, with D tentatively TRBD1 (5 bases). Trimming removed 0 bases at V and 7 bases at J, with 12 bases between. This CDR3 has 14 amino acids.

This clonotype was seen just once. This rearrangement joins TRBV3-1 to TRBJ2-7, with TRBD2 matching over 7 bases. J lost 7 bases, V lost 4 bases, and 7 bases had no gene match. There are 13 residues in the CDR3. From germline, CDR1 is LGHDT and CDR2 YNNKEL (reference sequence). The CDR3 loop is CASSRGLAEEQYF. CDR3 DNA: TGTGCCAGCAGCCGCGGGCTAGCGGAGGAGCAGTACTTC.

In this sample, this clonotype turned up a few times. The rearrangement uses TRBV7-9 and TRBJ2-7; a weak D match, TRBD2 (5 bases). In germline, CDR1 is SEHNR, CDR2 FQNEAQ (reference sequence). The V end was cut by 2 bases, the J end by 4 bases, with 12 bases between. CDR3 length: 14 residues. CDR3 loop: CASSLPPRRYEQYF. CDR3 in DNA: TGTGCCAGCAGCTTACCCCCGAGGAGGTACGAGCAGTACTTC.

This clonotype showed up just a few times. The CDR3: CATKALSFRGANEQFF. CDR3 bases: TGTGCCACCAAGGCCCTCTCCTTCAGGGGTGCAAATGAGCAGTTCTTC. This chain joins TRBV5-4 and TRBJ2-1; possible D gene TRBD1, 6 bases. The length of the CDR3 is 16 residues. Germline values: CDR1 SGHNT, CDR2 YYREEE (reference sequence). V shed 9 bases and J shed 7 bases, with 26 bases lying between them.

This clonotype was seen only a few times. The chain joins TRBV3-1 to TRBJ2-1; 12 nucleotides align to TRBD2. Germline V gives CDR1 LGHDT, CDR2 YNNKEL (reference sequence). This CDR3 has 17 amino acids. Trimming removed 0 bases from V and 11 bases from J; junction bases left unmatched: 11. This chain's CDR3 is CASSQDTLTSGRVKQFF. The DNA for the CDR3 is TGTGCCAGCAGCCAAGATACCCTGACTAGCGGGAGAGTTAAGCAGTTCTTC.

Many counts were recorded for this clonotype. The CDR3 protein is CASSQEGEQYF. The CDR3 region has the DNA TGTGCCAGCAGCCAAGAGGGCGAGCAGTACTTC. The chain is built from TRBV3-1 and TRBJ2-7; no clear D gene. V was shortened by 0 bases and J by 6 bases, with 3 bases between the two germline ends. The CDR3 sequence is 11 residues long. Germline CDR1 is LGHDT and CDR2 is YNNKEL (reference sequence).

The chain combines TRBV27 with TRBJ1-2, with 7 bases fitting TRBD1. The CDR3 length is 14 residues. V shed 3 bases, J shed 8 bases, and the junction held 9 bases outside the gene matches. Germline CDR1 and CDR2: MNHEY and SMNVEV (reference sequence). DNA for the CDR3: TGTGCCAGCAGTTTCCTCCGGACAGGAGGAGGCTACACCTTC. It specifies CASSFLRTGGGYTF.

The chain combines TRBV5-1 with TRBJ1-3; D not resolved. Deletions cut 5 bases from V and 0 bases from J, with 15 bases between. Germline-derived CDR1 and CDR2 are SGHRS and YFSETQ. The CDR3 runs to 16 residues. The CDR3 bases are TGCGCCAGCAGAGCGCTTCCAGCAAGCTCTGGAAACACCATATATTTT. Translated, it gives CASRALPASSGNTIYF.

The chain uses TRBV20-1 and TRBJ1-6; D unclear. Germline V gives CDR1 DFQATT, CDR2 SNEGSKA (reference sequence). V was clipped by 7 bases and J by 6 bases, with 13 bases between them. The CDR3 has 13 amino acids. CDR3 residues: CSVGLGSNSPLHF. Here the CDR3 DNA reads TGCAGTGTTGGGTTGGGCTCTAATTCACCCCTCCACTTT.

This clonotype has just a few counts. V and J are TRBV9 and TRBJ1-3; unclear D gene. Germline loops: CDR1 SGDLS, CDR2 YYNGEE. The V end was cut by 0 bases, the J end by 0 bases, with 4 bases between. The CDR3 is made up of 14 amino acids. The CDR3 region has the DNA TGTGCCAGCAGCGTAGGTACCTCTGGAAACACCATATATTTT. Residues: CASSVGTSGNTIYF.

This rearrangement joins TRBV3-1 to TRBJ2-7; 7 nucleotides line up with TRBD1. CDR1 and CDR2 from the germline V gene are LGHDT and YNNKEL (reference sequence). The trim removed 3 bases at V and 6 bases at J, leaving 11 bases unmatched. The CDR3 covers 15 residues. The CDR3 coding sequence is TGTGCCAGCAGCCAGACAGGGACCGCTGCGGGCGAGCAGTACTTC. Its protein is CASSQTGTAAGEQYF.

The chain couples TRBV6-5 to TRBJ2-5; TRBD2 is a possible D gene (6 bases). This CDR3 is built from 19 residues. CDR1 and CDR2 (germline): MNHEY, SVGAGI. The V end was cut by 4 bases, the J end by 4 bases, with 28 bases between. The CDR3 region is CASSFRRVHATSQLETQYF. As DNA, the CDR3 is TGTGCCAGCAGTTTCAGACGGGTTCACGCCACTAGCCAACTAGAGACCCAGTACTTC.

This clonotype was seen only a few times. The V call is TRBV6-1, the J call TRBJ2-3; 8 bases line up with TRBD1. Per germline, CDR1 MNHNS and CDR2 SASEGT. J was trimmed by 6 bases and V by 5 bases; bases with no gene match: 4. CDR3 length: 13 residues. The CDR3 spells CASSRQGLDTQYF. The DNA of the CDR3 is TGTGCCAGCAGTCGACAGGGGTTGGATACGCAGTATTTT.

The V call is TRBV5-1, the J call TRBJ2-5; 7 positions match TRBD1. The V segment lost 0 bases and the J segment 5 bases; nucleotides outside the gene matches: 7. CDR3 length: 15 residues. Germline loops: CDR1 SGHRS, CDR2 YFSETQ. CDR3 in DNA: TGCGCCAGCAGCTTGGAGGGGGCGCGAGGGGAGACCCAGTACTTC. Translation gives CASSLEGARGETQYF.

This clonotype appeared a few times. The rearrangement uses TRBV10-3 and TRBJ2-3, with 12 positions matching TRBD2. V shed 10 bases and J 4 bases; nucleotides not matched to a gene: 9. This CDR3 spans 15 amino acids. Germline V gene lookup returns CDR1 ENHRY and CDR2 SYGVKD. DNA of the CDR3: TGTGCCACCTCTCTACTAGCGGGAGGCCCAGATACGCAGTATTTT. Its translation is CATSLLAGGPDTQYF.

J is TRBJ2-3 and V is TRBV18, with D possibly TRBD1 on 7 matching bases. The CDR3 length is 17 residues. The ends were cut back, 2 bases at V and 2 bases at J, with 17 bases in the middle. Germline V gene sequence: CDR1 KGHSH, CDR2 LQKENI. The CDR3 DNA reads as TGTGCCAGCTCACCATCAGGGGGGTCGCCCCCCACAGATACGCAGTATTTT. Its translation: CASSPSGGSPPTDTQYF.

This clonotype was seen ten or more times. J is TRBJ1-6 and V is TRBV2; 7 bases are shared with TRBD1. Germline V CDR1 and CDR2: SNHLY, FYNNEI. CDR3 length: 15 amino acids. Trimming at V came to 5 bases and at J to 6 bases, leaving 7 bases not matched to a gene. For the CDR3, the DNA is TGTGCCAGCAGTCCTCGACAGGGTGCTAATTCACCCCTCCACTTT. Its translation: CASSPRQGANSPLHF.

The CDR3 sequence is CASSSHTNQPQHF. In DNA, the CDR3 is TGTGCCAGCAGCTCCCACACAAATCAGCCCCAGCATTTT. This rearrangement joins TRBV7-2 to TRBJ1-5, with D uncertain. There are 13 residues in the CDR3. The germline V gene has CDR1 SGHTA and CDR2 FQGNSA. V lost 4 bases and J lost 4, with 8 bases in between.

The V and J genes are TRBV29-1 and TRBJ2-3; D is ambiguous. This CDR3 has 12 residues. The germline CDR1 and CDR2 sequences are SQVTM and ANQGSEA. V lost 5 bases to trimming and J lost 4 bases, with 10 bases between them. The CDR3 DNA reads TGCAGCGTTCCCGCCCGGCCAGATACGCAGTATTTT. As protein: CSVPARPDTQYF.

A few counts support this clonotype. J is TRBJ1-3 and V is TRBV12-3 or TRBV12-4; D remains ambiguous. The CDR3 contains 11 residues. V shed 3 bases and J shed 8 bases, with 5 bases lying between them. This CDR3 reads CASSLSHTIYF. CDR3 coding DNA: TGTGCCAGCAGTTTGAGCCACACCATATATTTT.